The 21 T cell receptor beta chains given below trace back to one sample, sequenced in a study of blood T cell repertoires in COVID-19. The data were produced by immunoSEQ multiplex PCR, yet TCRdb's version contains in-frame clones alone and is incomplete. The sample includes just over 200,000 clones, around 80% of them seen just once. Sequenced: peripheral blood. The receptors stem from a woman aged 70 to 79 with acute or convalescent COVID-19.

This chain joins TRBV15 and TRBJ2-1; 7 bases are shared with TRBD2. The germline V gene encodes CDR1 LNHNV and CDR2 YYDKDF (reference sequence). The CDR3 runs 16 residues. With 4 bases clipped from V and 7 bases from J, the junction kept 13 bases outside the gene matches. The DNA of the CDR3 is TGTGCCACCAGCAAATCCGGGAGGAGTTTGCAAAATGAGCAGTTCTTC. Translating it yields CATSKSGRSLQNEQFF.

The chain combines TRBV4-2 with TRBJ1-5; 9 positions match TRBD1. V dropped 3 bases and J dropped 6; count of bases not matched to a gene: 9. Germline CDR1 is LGHNA and CDR2 is YNFKEQ. This CDR3 comprises 16 residues. The DNA of the CDR3 is TGTGCCAGCAGCCAGCAACAGGGGGCGCAGGGTCAGCCCCAGCATTTT. As protein: CASSQQQGAQGQPQHF.

The rearrangement joins TRBV28 to TRBJ1-1; D may be TRBD1 (5 bases). The germline V and J ends were trimmed by 1 base and 7 bases, with 13 bases remaining between them. The CDR3 has 14 residues. CDR1 is MDHEN and CDR2 is SYDVKM in the germline V gene. CDR3 region: CASSLSGHVGEAFF. For the CDR3, the DNA is TGTGCCAGCAGTTTATCAGGGCATGTGGGTGAAGCTTTCTTT. Full variable domain (rest looked up from reference TRBV28 and TRBJ1-1): DVKVTQSSRYLVKRTGEKVFLECVQDMDHENMFWYRQDPGLGLRLIYFSYDVKMKEKGDIPEGYSVSREKKERFSLILESASTNQTSMYLCASSLSGHVGEAFFGQGTRLTVV.

The chain couples TRBV28 to TRBJ2-3; tentatively, D is TRBD2 (7 bases). Germline V gives CDR1 MDHEN, CDR2 SYDVKM. The V gene lost 1 base and the J gene lost 4 bases, with 12 bases spanning the gap. CDR3 length equals 15 residues. The CDR3 spells CASSLYGGLADTQYF. CDR3 sequence (DNA): TGTGCCAGCAGTTTATACGGGGGGCTCGCAGATACGCAGTATTTT.

The chain is built from TRBV18 and TRBJ2-1; the match to TRBD2 covers 12 bases. CDR3 length: 17 amino acids. J lost 5 bases, V lost 2 bases, and 7 bases had no gene match. Germline values: CDR1 KGHSH, CDR2 LQKENI. The CDR3 DNA follows: TGTGCCAGCTCACCATCCACTGGACTAGCGGGAAACAATGAGCAGTTCTTC. Translating it yields CASSPSTGLAGNNEQFF.

The rearrangement uses TRBV27 and TRBJ2-5, with TRBD1 as a possible D gene (5 bases). CDR1 and CDR2 (germline): MNHEY, SMNVEV (reference sequence). CDR3 length: 12 amino acids. V was clipped by 6 bases and J by 4 bases, with 9 bases between them. The CDR3 protein is CASSPQGETQYF. In DNA, the CDR3 is TGTGCCAGCAGCCCGCAGGGAGAGACCCAGTACTTC.

The chain uses TRBV3-1 (or the pseudogene TRBV3-2) and TRBJ2-3, with a weak D call TRBD2 (6 bases). This CDR3 is built from 14 residues. V lost 4 bases, J lost 7 bases, and 15 bases lay in between. Germline V lookup: CDR1 LGHDT, CDR2 YNNKEL (reference sequence). CDR3 protein: CASSPQWDFNTQYF. For the CDR3, the DNA is TGTGCCAGCAGCCCCCAATGGGACTTCAATACGCAGTATTTT.

The genes are TRBV27 and TRBJ2-7, with 9 nucleotides matching TRBD2. Germline lookup yields CDR1 MNHEY and CDR2 SMNVEV (reference sequence). The CDR3 totals 17 residues. J lost 0 bases, V lost 5 bases, and 11 bases had no gene match. This CDR3 is CASSPKTSGAYSYEQYF. CDR3 nucleotides: TGTGCCAGCAGTCCAAAGACTAGCGGAGCCTACTCCTACGAGCAGTACTTC.

In its sample, this clone was seen once. This chain joins TRBV3-1 (or the pseudogene TRBV3-2) and TRBJ2-1; tentative D call: TRBD1 (6 bases). Germline V lookup: CDR1 LGHDT, CDR2 YNNKEL (reference sequence). The CDR3 spans 16 residues. Deletions cut 4 bases from V and 8 bases from J, with 21 bases between. The CDR3 sequence is CASSPRGRRGIYEQFF. CDR3 nucleotides: TGTGCCAGCAGCCCCCGGGGCCGAAGGGGGATCTATGAGCAGTTCTTC.

The V call is TRBV6-5, the J call TRBJ1-2; D might be TRBD1 (5 bases). CDR1 MNHEY and CDR2 SVGAGI come from the germline V gene. CDR3 length: 13 residues. V gave up 6 bases and J gave up 7 bases, with 15 bases separating them. CDR3 coding DNA: TGTGCCAGCAGACGTCCAGGGTACTCTGGCTACACCTTC. This codes for CASRRPGYSGYTF.

This chain connects TRBV5-6 to TRBJ2-3; D is undetermined. V was clipped by 0 bases and J by 2 bases, with 10 bases between them. This CDR3 contains 15 residues. Looked up from germline, CDR1 is SGHDT and CDR2 is YYEEEE. CDR3 in DNA: TGTGCCAGCAGCTTGGCTAGGATTTTCACAGATACGCAGTATTTT. Its protein product is CASSLARIFTDTQYF.

The chain employs TRBV5-1 and TRBJ2-1; unclear D gene. Germline-derived CDR1 and CDR2 are SGHRS and YFSETQ. With 4 bases removed from V and 4 bases from J, the gap between germline ends came to 6 bases. The CDR3 contains 12 residues. The CDR3 loop is CASSHQYNEQFF. The CDR3 DNA sequence: TGCGCCAGCAGCCATCAGTACAATGAGCAGTTCTTC.

The chain joins TRBV6-5 to TRBJ2-3, with a weak D call TRBD2 (6 bases). The CDR3 has 14 residues. Germline V gives CDR1 MNHEY, CDR2 SVGAGI. Trimming shortened V by 5 bases and J by 2 bases, and 11 bases separated the two germline ends. CDR3 amino acids: CASSTSTYTDTQYF. The CDR3 DNA reads as TGTGCCAGCAGTACTAGCACTTACACAGATACGCAGTATTTT.

The chain employs TRBV7-9 and TRBJ1-2, with D possibly matching TRBD1 (6 bases). The length of the CDR3 is 15 residues. The germline V gene has CDR1 SEHNR and CDR2 FQNEAQ (reference sequence). Trimming took 5 bases from V and 0 from J, leaving 13 bases between them. CDR3 sequence reads: CASSPVQGTNYGYTF. Written as DNA, the CDR3 is TGTGCCAGCAGCCCTGTACAGGGTACTAACTATGGCTACACCTTC.

The chain carries TRBV5-1 and TRBJ1-3; possible D gene TRBD1, 6 bases. The CDR3 is 14 residues long. Trimming removed 2 bases at V and 1 base at J, with 7 bases between. Looked up from germline, CDR1 is SGHRS and CDR2 is YFSETQ. The CDR3 loop is CASSLGQSGNTIYF. DNA of the CDR3: TGCGCCAGCAGCTTAGGACAGTCTGGAAACACCATATATTTT.

CDR3 sequence reads: CSASGSGSPHLGTDTQYF. The CDR3, as DNA: TGCAGTGCTAGTGGCAGCGGGAGTCCTCATTTGGGGACAGATACGCAGTATTTT. V is TRBV20-1 and J is TRBJ2-3, with 8 positions matching TRBD2. CDR3 size: 18 residues. V trimming: 3 bases; J trimming: 3 bases; junction bases outside the gene matches: 17. The germline gives CDR1 DFQATT, CDR2 SNEGSKA (reference sequence).

The CDR3: CASSLDSYANEQFF. The CDR3 bases are TGTGCCAGCAGTTTAGATTCGTATGCGAATGAGCAGTTCTTC. J is TRBJ2-1 and V is TRBV27; D unresolved. The length of the CDR3 is 14 residues. Germline V gene data show CDR1 as MNHEY and CDR2 as SMNVEV (reference sequence). V lost 2 bases to trimming and J lost 7 bases, with 12 bases between them.

V and J are TRBV2 and TRBJ1-3; D gene unclear. Trimming removed 3 bases from V and 1 base from J, with 7 bases in between. The CDR3 length is 14 residues. Germline V CDR1 and CDR2: SNHLY, FYNNEI. This CDR3 is CASSDAGSGNTIYF. CDR3 coding DNA: TGTGCCAGCAGTGATGCGGGGTCTGGAAACACCATATATTTT.

This clone was detected a few times. The gene calls are TRBV19 and TRBJ1-4; TRBD1 is a possible D gene (6 bases). Trimming took 6 bases from V and 6 from J, leaving 17 bases between them. CDR3 length equals 15 residues. CDR1 is LNHDA, CDR2 SQIVND, per germline (reference sequence). For the CDR3, the DNA is TGTGCCAGTAGCCGTGAAGGGACATACGATGAAAAACTGTTTTTT. Amino acids: CASSREGTYDEKLFF.

The J gene is TRBJ2-1, the V gene TRBV28; TRBD2 matches 12 bases. V was clipped by 6 bases and J by 5 bases; unmatched bases: 8. The germline CDR1 and CDR2 sequences are MDHEN and SYDVKM. The CDR3 consists of 16 residues. This CDR3 reads CASRPALAGGNNEQFF. CDR3 in DNA: TGTGCCAGCAGGCCGGCTCTAGCGGGAGGGAACAATGAGCAGTTCTTC.

The rearrangement joins TRBV7-8 to TRBJ1-5; D gene uncertain. The germline CDR1 and CDR2 sequences are SGHVS and FQNEAQ. The CDR3 runs 15 residues. V lost 5 bases, J lost 0 bases, and 11 bases lay in between. The CDR3 DNA reads as TGTGCCAGCAGCCCGGCCGGGTATAGCAATCAGCCCCAGCATTTT. Translating it yields CASSPAGYSNQPQHF.